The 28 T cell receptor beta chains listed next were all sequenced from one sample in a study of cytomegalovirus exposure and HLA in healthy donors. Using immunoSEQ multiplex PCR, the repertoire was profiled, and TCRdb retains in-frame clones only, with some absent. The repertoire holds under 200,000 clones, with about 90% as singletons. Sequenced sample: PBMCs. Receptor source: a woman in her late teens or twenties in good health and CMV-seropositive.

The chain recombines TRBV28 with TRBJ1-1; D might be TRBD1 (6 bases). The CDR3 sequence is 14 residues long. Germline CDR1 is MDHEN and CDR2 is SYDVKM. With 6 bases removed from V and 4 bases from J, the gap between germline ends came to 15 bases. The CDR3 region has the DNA TGTGCCAGCAGGAACCTACAGGGTTTCACTGAAGCTTTCTTT. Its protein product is CASRNLQGFTEAFF.

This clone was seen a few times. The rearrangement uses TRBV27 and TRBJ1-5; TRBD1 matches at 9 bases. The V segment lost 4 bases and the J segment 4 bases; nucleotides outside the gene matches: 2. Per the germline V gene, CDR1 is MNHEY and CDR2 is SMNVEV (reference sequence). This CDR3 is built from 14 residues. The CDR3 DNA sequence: TGTGCCAGCAGTTGGGGACAGGGAAATCAGCCCCAGCATTTT. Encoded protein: CASSWGQGNQPQHF.

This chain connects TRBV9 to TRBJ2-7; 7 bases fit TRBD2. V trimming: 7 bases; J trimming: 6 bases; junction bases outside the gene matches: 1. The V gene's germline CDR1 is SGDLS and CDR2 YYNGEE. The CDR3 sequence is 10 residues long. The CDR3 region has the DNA TGTGCCAGCGGGGAGGGCGAGCAGTACTTC. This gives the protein CASGEGEQYF.

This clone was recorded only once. The CDR3 nucleotides are TGTGCCAGCAGCCAGCTGGGACTACGGGGTGAAGCTTTCTTT. Translating gives CASSQLGLRGEAFF. This chain connects TRBV14 to TRBJ1-1, with D tentatively TRBD1 (5 bases). Germline loops: CDR1 SGHDN, CDR2 FVKESK. The V end was cut by 3 bases, the J end by 7 bases, with 15 bases between. The CDR3 consists of 14 residues.

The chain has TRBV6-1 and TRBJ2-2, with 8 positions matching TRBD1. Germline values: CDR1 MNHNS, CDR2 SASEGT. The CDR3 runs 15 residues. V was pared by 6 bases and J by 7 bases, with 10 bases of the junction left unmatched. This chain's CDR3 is CASRLTGGSHGELFF. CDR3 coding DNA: TGTGCCAGCAGACTCACAGGGGGGAGCCACGGGGAGCTGTTTTTT.

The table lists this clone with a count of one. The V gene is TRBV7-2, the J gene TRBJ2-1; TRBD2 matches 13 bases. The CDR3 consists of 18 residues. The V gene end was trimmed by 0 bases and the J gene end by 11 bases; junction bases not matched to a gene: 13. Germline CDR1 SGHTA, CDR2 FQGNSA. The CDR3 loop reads CASSLARLATSGGPKQFF. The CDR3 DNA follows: TGTGCCAGCAGCTTAGCTCGATTGGCGACTAGCGGGGGGCCGAAGCAGTTCTTC.

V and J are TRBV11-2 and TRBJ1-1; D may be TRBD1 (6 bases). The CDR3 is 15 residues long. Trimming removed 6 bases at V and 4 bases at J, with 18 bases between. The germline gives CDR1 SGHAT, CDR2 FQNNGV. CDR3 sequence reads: CASRNPTGLLTEAFF. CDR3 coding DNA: TGTGCCAGCAGGAACCCTACAGGGTTGCTCACTGAAGCTTTCTTT.

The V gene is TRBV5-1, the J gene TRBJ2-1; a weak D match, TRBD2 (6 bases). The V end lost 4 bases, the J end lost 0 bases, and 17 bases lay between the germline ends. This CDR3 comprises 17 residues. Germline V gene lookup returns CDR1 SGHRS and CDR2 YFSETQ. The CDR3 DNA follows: TGCGCCAGCAGCCCTGGGACTGGCCAGAGCTCCTACAATGAGCAGTTCTTC. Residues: CASSPGTGQSSYNEQFF.

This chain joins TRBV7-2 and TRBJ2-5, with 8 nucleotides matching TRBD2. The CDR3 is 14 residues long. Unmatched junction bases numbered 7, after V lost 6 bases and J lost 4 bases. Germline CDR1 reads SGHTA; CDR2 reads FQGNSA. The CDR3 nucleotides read TGTGCCAGCAGGTCCGGGACTAGAGGAGAGACCCAGTACTTC. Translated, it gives CASRSGTRGETQYF.

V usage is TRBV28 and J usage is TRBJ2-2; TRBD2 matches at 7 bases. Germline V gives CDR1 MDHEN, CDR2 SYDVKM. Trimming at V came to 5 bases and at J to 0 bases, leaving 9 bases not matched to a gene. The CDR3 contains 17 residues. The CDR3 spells CASSLASGATNTGELFF. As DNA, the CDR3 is TGTGCCAGCAGTCTCGCTAGCGGTGCGACGAACACCGGGGAGCTGTTTTTT.

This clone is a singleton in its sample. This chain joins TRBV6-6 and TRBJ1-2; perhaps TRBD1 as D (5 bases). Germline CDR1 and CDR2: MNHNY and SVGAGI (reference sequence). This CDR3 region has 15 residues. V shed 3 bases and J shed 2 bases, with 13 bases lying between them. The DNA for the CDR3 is TGTGCCAGCAGTTATGGTTTAGCAGGGAACTATGGCTACACCTTC. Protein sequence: CASSYGLAGNYGYTF.

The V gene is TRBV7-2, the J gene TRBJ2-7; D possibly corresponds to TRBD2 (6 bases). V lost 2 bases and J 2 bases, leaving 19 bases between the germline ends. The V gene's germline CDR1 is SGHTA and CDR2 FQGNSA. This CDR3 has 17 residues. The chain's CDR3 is CASSLYALGRQTYEQYF. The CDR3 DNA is TGTGCCAGCAGCTTATACGCCCTGGGGAGGCAAACCTACGAGCAGTACTTC.

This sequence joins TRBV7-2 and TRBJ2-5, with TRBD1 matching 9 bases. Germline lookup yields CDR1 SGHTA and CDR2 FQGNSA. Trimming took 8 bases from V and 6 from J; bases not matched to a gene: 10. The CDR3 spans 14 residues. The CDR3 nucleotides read TGTGCCAGCGGGTCCGCGACAGGGGGGAAGACCCAGTACTTC. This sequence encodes CASGSATGGKTQYF. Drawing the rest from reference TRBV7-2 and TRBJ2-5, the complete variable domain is GAGVSQSPSNKVTEKGKDVELRCDPISGHTALYWYRQSLGQGLEFLIYFQGNSAPDKSGLPSDRFSAERTGGSVSTLTIQRTQQEDSAVYLCASGSATGGKTQYFGPGTRLLVL.

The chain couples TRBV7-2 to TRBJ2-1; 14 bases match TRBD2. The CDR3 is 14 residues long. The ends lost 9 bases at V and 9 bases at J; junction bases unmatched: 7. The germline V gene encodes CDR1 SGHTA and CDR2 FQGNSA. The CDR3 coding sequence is TGTGCCAGTACCTCGGGACTAGCGGGGGTTGAGCAGTTCTTC. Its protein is CASTSGLAGVEQFF.

The CDR3 DNA sequence: TGCGCCAGCAGCTCGGGACAGGGGAGGACCTACGAGCAGTACTTC. Encoded protein: CASSSGQGRTYEQYF. The chain uses TRBV5-1 and TRBJ2-7; 10 nucleotides line up with TRBD1. Germline CDR1 is SGHRS and CDR2 is YFSETQ. The CDR3 runs to 15 residues. Germline trimming cut 3 bases from V and 2 bases from J; bases unmatched to any gene: 5.

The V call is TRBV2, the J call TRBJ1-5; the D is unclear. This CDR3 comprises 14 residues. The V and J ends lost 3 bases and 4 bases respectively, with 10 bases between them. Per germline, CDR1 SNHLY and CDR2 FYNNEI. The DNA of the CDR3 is TGTGCCAGCAGTGAGGCAGCGAGGAATCAGCCCCAGCATTTT. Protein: CASSEAARNQPQHF. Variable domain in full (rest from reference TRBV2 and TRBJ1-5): EPEVTQTPSHQVTQMGQEVILRCVPISNHLYFYWYRQILGQKVEFLVSFYNNEISEKSEIFDDQFSVERPDGSNFTLKIRSTKLEDSAMYFCASSEAARNQPQHFGDGTRLSIL.

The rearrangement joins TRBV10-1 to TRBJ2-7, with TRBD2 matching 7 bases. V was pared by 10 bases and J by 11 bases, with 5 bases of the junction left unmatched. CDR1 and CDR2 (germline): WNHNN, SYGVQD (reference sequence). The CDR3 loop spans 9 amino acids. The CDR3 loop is CATPAGEYF. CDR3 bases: TGCGCCACCCCGGCGGGGGAGTACTTC.

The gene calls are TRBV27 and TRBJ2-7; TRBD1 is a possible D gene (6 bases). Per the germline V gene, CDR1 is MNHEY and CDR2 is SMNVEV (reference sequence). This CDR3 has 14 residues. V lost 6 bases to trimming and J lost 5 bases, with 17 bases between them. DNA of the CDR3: TGTGCCAGCAGGCCACCAACAGGGACGGACGAGCAGTACTTC. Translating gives CASRPPTGTDEQYF.

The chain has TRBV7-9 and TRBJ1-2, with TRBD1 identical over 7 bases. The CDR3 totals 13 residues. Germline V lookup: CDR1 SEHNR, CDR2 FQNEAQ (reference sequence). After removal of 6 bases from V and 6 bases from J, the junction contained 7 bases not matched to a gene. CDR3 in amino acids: CASRLDRVDGYTF. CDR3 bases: TGTGCCAGCAGACTAGACAGGGTTGATGGCTACACCTTC. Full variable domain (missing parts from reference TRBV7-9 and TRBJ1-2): DTGVSQNPRHKITKRGQNVTFRCDPISEHNRLYWYRQTLGQGPEFLTYFQNEAQLEKSRLLSDRFSAERPKGSFSTLEIQRTEQGDSAMYLCASRLDRVDGYTFGSGTRLTVV.

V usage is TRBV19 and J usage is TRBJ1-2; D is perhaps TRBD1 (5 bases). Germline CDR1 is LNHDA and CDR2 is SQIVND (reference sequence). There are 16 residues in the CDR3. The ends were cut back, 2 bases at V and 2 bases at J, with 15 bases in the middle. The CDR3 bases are TGTGCCAGTAGTATACGGTCCGACAGTACCAACTATGGCTACACCTTC. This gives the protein CASSIRSDSTNYGYTF.

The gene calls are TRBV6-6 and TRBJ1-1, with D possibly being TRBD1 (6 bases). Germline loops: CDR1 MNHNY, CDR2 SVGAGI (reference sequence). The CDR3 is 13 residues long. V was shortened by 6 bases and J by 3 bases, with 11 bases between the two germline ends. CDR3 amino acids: CASRIQGDTEAFF. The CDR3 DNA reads TGTGCCAGCAGAATACAGGGCGACACTGAAGCTTTCTTT.

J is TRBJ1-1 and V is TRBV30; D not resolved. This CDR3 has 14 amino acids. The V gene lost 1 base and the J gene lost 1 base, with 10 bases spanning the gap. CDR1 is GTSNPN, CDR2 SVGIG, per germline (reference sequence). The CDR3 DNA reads TGTGCCTGGAGTGAAGTCAGAGGGAACACTGAAGCTTTCTTT. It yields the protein CAWSEVRGNTEAFF.

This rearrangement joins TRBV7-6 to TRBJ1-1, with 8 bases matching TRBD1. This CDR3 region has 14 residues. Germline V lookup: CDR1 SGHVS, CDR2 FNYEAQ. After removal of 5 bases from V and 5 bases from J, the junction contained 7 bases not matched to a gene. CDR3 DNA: TGTGCCAGCAGCCAAGGACAGGGAAGGACTGAAGCTTTCTTT. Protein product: CASSQGQGRTEAFF.

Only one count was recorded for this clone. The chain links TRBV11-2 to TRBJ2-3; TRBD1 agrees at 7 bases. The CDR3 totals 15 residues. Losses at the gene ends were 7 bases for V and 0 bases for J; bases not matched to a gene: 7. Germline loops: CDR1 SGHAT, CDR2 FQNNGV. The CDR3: CASNPTGKSTDTQYF. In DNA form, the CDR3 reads TGTGCCAGCAACCCGACAGGGAAGAGCACAGATACGCAGTATTTT.

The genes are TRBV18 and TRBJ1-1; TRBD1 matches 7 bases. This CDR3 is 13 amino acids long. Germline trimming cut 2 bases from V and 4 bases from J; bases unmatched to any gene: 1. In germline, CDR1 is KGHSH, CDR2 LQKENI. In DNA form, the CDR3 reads TGTGCCAGCTCACCAAAGGGGGCCACTGAAGCTTTCTTT. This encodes CASSPKGATEAFF.

This CDR3 reads CAWTPGQGPTDTQYF. The CDR3 nucleotides read TGTGCCTGGACTCCCGGACAGGGGCCCACAGATACGCAGTATTTT. The chain couples TRBV30 to TRBJ2-3; TRBD1 aligns across 9 bases. The germline V gene encodes CDR1 GTSNPN and CDR2 SVGIG (reference sequence). V was pared by 4 bases and J by 2 bases, with 7 bases of the junction left unmatched. This CDR3 spans 15 amino acids.

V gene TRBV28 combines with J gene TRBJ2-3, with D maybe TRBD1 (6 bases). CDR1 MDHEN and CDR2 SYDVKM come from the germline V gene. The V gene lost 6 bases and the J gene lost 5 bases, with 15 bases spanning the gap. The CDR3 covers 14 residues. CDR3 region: CASRLAAGEDTQYF. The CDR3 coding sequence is TGTGCCAGCAGACTCGCGGCAGGGGAAGATACGCAGTATTTT.

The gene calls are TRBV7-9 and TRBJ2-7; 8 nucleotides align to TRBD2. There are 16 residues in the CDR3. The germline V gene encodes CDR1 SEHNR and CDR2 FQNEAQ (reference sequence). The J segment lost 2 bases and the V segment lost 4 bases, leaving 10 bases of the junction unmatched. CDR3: CASSYTELAETYEQYF. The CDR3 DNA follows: TGTGCCAGCAGCTACACAGAACTAGCGGAAACCTACGAGCAGTACTTC. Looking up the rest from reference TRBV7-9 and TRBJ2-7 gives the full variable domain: DTGVSQNPRHKITKRGQNVTFRCDPISEHNRLYWYRQTLGQGPEFLTYFQNEAQLEKSRLLSDRFSAERPKGSFSTLEIQRTEQGDSAMYLCASSYTELAETYEQYFGPGTRLTVT.